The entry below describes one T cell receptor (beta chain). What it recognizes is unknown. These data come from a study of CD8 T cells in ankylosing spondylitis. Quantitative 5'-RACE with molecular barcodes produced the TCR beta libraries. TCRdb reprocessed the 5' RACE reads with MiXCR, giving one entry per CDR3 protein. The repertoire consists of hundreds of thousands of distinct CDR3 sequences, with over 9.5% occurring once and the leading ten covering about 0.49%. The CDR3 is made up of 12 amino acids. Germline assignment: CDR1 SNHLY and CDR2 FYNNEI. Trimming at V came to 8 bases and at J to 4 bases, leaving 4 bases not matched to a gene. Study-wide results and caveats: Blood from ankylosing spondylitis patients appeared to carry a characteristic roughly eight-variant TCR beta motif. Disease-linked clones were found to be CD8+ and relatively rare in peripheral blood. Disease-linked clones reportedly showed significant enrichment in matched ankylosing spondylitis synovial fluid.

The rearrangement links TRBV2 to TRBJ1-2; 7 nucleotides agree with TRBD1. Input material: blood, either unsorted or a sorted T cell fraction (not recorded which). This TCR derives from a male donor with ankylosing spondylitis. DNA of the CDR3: TGTGCCAGCGGGGACAGAGTCTATGGCTACACCTTC. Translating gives CASGDRVYGYTF.